The clone carrying this T cell receptor (beta chain) occurred many times. The target antigen is unknown. After constant-region reverse-primer amplification, full-length variable regions underwent semi-nested PCR with Nested Universal Primer A. TCRdb reprocessed the 5' RACE reads via MiXCR and lists one record per CDR3 protein. This table has roughly 50,000 distinct CDR3 sequences, more than 20% appearing once. This CDR3 spans 11 amino acids. Germline V CDR1 and CDR2: SQVTM, ANQGSEA. Trimming took 1 base from V and 8 from J, leaving 8 bases between them. CD25-based Treg depletion was applied to purified naive CD4+ T cells. Study-level findings and limits: In terms of TCR gene usage, tumor memory CD4+ T cells clustered together with blood and lymph node memory CD4+ cells, as well as with lymph node naive CD4+ cells. Tumor-infiltrating Treg TCR alpha and beta sequences overlapped most with tumor naive CD4+ T cells, then blood naive.

This receptor was obtained from a female donor with breast cancer. Sequences were obtained from tumor-infiltrating naive CD4+ T cells sorted from the breast tumor. As to subset: naive CD4+ T cells, CD4+CD45RA+CD25-. This chain joins TRBV29-1 and TRBJ1-2; no definite D call. The CDR3 region is CSVEAEWGYTF. The CDR3 DNA reads as TGCAGCGTTGAAGCGGAGTGGGGCTACACCTTC.